One and the same sample provided the 8 T cell receptor beta chains below, sequenced in a study of shared clonotypes between healthy human individuals (dated by TCRdb to about 2020). Libraries were constructed by the immunoSEQ multiplex PCR assay. TCRdb mirrors the immuneACCESS table, restricted to in-frame sequences. Some clones are absent from its copies; in checked studies, under half trace to an unresolved V gene, and the reason for the others is unknown. The sample includes just under 350,000 clones, with less than 85% observed a single time. About 9.4% of the sample comes from the top ten. Material for sequencing was memory CD4+ T cells sorted from blood. The cell subset or site label on this specimen signifies: CD45RA-negative fraction. These TCRs come from a young man in good health.

J is TRBJ2-7 and V is TRBV7-3, with 8 bases identical to TRBD1. V lost 5 bases, J lost 6 bases, and 9 bases stayed unmatched. The CDR3 loop spans 14 amino acids. CDR1 and CDR2 (germline): SGHTA, FQGTGA. CDR3 DNA sequence: TGTGCCAGCAGCGCAGGGGGCGCCACTGCCGAGCAGTACTTC. Its translation: CASSAGGATAEQYF.

The rearrangement uses TRBV10-3 and TRBJ2-2; D may be TRBD1 (6 bases). The V and J ends lost 5 bases and 14 bases respectively, with 21 bases between them. The CDR3 length is 14 residues. Germline CDR1 ENHRY, CDR2 SYGVKD. The CDR3 DNA reads as TGTGCCATCAGTCGAGCATCGGGACAAACATCACTGTTTTTT. It encodes CAISRASGQTSLFF.

This clone was seen a few times. V and J are TRBV2 and TRBJ2-1; D perhaps matches TRBD1 (5 bases). This CDR3 contains 14 residues. Germline CDR1 is SNHLY and CDR2 is FYNNEI. V was pared by 2 bases and J by 3 bases, with 8 bases between. CDR3 in DNA: TGTGCCAGCAGTGAATTAGGGGACTACAATGAGCAGTTCTTC. Translation: CASSELGDYNEQFF.

V gene TRBV5-6 combines with J gene TRBJ2-1; 9 bases match TRBD1. V was pared by 3 bases and J by 1 base, with 5 bases of the junction left unmatched. The CDR3 has 16 amino acids. Germline V gene lookup returns CDR1 SGHDT and CDR2 YYEEEE. The CDR3 spells CASSWYRGLSYNEQFF. The CDR3, as DNA: TGTGCCAGCAGCTGGTACAGGGGGCTATCCTACAATGAGCAGTTCTTC.

The V and J genes are TRBV19 and TRBJ2-5; D is perhaps TRBD2 (5 bases). Germline V gene sequence: CDR1 LNHDA, CDR2 SQIVND (reference sequence). Trimming shortened V by 8 bases and J by 4 bases, and 17 bases separated the two germline ends. The CDR3 sequence is 14 residues long. CDR3 region: CASGSGLRGETQYF. The DNA of the CDR3 is TGTGCCAGTGGATCTGGACTTCGAGGAGAGACCCAGTACTTC.

The V and J genes are TRBV18 and TRBJ2-7; 10 nucleotides match TRBD1. The junction had 5 bases not matched to a gene; V was cut back by 5 bases and J by 1 base. This CDR3 spans 15 amino acids. Germline V CDR1 and CDR2: KGHSH, LQKENI. The CDR3 DNA follows: TGTGCCAGCTCAGGACAGGGGGAAAGGTCCTACGAGCAGTACTTC. Its translation: CASSGQGERSYEQYF.

This clone has more than one count but fewer than ten. The genes are TRBV11-2 and TRBJ2-3; D is ambiguous. CDR1 is SGHAT and CDR2 is FQNNGV in the germline V gene. This CDR3 contains 17 residues. With 5 bases removed from V and 0 bases from J, the gap between germline ends came to 18 bases. The CDR3 coding sequence is TGTGCCAGCAGCCTACGGCGTGAGAGTCTTAGCACAGATACGCAGTATTTT. Translation gives CASSLRRESLSTDTQYF.

The chain joins TRBV27 to TRBJ2-1; 8 positions match TRBD2. After removal of 5 bases from V and 13 bases from J, the junction contained 10 bases not matched to a gene. The CDR3 spans 13 residues. CDR1 MNHEY and CDR2 SMNVEV come from the germline V gene (reference sequence). The CDR3 here is CASSPRRSGAQFF. The CDR3 DNA sequence: TGTGCCAGCAGTCCACGACGTAGCGGGGCACAGTTCTTC.